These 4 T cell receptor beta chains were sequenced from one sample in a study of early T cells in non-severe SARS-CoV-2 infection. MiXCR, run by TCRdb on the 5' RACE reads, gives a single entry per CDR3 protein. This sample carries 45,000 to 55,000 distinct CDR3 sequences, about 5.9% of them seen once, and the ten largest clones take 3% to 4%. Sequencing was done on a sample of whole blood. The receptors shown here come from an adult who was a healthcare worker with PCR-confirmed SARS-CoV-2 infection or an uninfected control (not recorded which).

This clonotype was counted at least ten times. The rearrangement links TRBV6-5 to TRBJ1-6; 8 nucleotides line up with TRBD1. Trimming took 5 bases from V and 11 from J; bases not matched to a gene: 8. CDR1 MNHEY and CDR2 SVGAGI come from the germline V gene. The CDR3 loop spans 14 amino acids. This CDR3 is CASSEDRVSAPLHF. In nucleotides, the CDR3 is TGTGCCAGCAGTGAGGACAGGGTATCGGCACCCCTCCACTTT.

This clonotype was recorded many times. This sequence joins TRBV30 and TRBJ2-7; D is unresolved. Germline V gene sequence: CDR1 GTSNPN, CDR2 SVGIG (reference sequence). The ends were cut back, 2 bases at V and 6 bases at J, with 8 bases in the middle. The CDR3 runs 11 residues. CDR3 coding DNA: TGTGCCTGGAGTAGGGTTGGCGAGCAGTACTTC. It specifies CAWSRVGEQYF.

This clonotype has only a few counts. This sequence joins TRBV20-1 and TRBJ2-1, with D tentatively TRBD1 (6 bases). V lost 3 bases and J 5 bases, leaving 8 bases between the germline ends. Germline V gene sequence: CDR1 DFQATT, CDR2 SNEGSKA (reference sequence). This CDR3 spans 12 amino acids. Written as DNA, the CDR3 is TGCAGTGCTAGTTACAGGGACAATGAGCAGTTCTTC. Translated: CSASYRDNEQFF.

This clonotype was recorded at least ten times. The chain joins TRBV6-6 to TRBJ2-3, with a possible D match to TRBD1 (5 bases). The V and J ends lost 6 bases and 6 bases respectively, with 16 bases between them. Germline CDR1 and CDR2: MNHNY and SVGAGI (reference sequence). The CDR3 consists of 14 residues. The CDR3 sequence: CASRRGVDSDTQYF. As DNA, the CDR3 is TGTGCCAGCAGACGCGGCGTTGACAGCGATACGCAGTATTTT.